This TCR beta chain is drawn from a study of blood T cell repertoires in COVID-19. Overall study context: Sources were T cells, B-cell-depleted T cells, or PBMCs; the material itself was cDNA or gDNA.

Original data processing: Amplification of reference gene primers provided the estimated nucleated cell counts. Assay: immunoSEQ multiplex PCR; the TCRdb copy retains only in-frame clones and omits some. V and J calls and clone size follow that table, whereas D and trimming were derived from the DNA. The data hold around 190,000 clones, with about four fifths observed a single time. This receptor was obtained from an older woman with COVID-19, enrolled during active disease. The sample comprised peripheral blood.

The CDR3 region has the DNA TGTGCCAGCAGTGAAGCCAGGGGCGATCAGCCCCAGCATTTT. Amino acids: CASSEARGDQPQHF. V usage is TRBV2 and J usage is TRBJ1-5; weak D call: TRBD1 (6 bases). The germline CDR1 and CDR2 sequences are SNHLY and FYNNEI. This CDR3 contains 14 residues. Trimming left V 0 bases short and J 5 bases short, with 8 bases between.